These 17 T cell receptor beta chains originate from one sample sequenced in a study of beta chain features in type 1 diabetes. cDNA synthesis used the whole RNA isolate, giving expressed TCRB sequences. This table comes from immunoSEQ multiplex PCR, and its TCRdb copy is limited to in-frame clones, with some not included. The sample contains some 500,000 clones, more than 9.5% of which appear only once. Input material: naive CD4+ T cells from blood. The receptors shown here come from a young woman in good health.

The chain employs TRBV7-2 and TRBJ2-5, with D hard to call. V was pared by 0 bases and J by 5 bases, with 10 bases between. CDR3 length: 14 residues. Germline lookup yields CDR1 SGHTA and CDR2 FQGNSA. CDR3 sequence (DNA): TGTGCCAGCAGCTTAGCAGCCAGGACGGAGACCCAGTACTTC. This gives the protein CASSLAARTETQYF.

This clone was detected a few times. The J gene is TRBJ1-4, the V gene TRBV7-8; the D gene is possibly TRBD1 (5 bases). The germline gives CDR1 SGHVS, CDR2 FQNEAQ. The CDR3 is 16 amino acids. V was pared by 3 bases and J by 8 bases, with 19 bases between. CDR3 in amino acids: CASSLKPGRREEKLFF. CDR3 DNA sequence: TGTGCCAGCAGCTTGAAACCGGGACGACGAGAGGAAAAACTGTTTTTT.

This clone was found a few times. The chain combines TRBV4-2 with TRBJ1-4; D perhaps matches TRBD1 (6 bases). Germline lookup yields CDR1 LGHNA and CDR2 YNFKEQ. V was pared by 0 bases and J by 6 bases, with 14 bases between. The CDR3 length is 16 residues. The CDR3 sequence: CASSQDPRGWDEKLFF. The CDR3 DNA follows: TGTGCCAGCAGCCAAGATCCCAGGGGTTGGGATGAAAAACTGTTTTTT.

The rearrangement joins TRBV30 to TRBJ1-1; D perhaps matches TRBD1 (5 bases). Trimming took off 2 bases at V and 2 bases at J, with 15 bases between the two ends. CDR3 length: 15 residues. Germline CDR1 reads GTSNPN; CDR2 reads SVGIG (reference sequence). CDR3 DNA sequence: TGTGCCTGGAGTCGCCGGGGACTCCAAAACACTGAAGCTTTCTTT. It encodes CAWSRRGLQNTEAFF. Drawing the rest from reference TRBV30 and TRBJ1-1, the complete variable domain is SQTIHQWPATLVQPVGSPLSLECTVEGTSNPNLYWYRQAAGRGLQLLFYSVGIGQISSEVPQNLSASRPQDRQFILSSKKLLLSDSGFYLCAWSRRGLQNTEAFFGQGTRLTVV.

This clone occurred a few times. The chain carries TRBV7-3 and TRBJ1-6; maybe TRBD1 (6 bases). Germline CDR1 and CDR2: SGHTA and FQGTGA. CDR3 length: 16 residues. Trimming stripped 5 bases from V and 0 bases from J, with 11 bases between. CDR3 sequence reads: CASSVTGPSYNSPLHF. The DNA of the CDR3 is TGTGCCAGCAGCGTCACAGGGCCCTCCTATAATTCACCCCTCCACTTT.

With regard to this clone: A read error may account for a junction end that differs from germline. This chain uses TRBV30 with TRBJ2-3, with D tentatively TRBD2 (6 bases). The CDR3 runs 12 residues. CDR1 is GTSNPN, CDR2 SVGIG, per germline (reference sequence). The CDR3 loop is CAGSGGGEAQYF. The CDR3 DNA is TGTGCCGGGAGTGGTGGTGGGGAGGCGCAGTATTTT.

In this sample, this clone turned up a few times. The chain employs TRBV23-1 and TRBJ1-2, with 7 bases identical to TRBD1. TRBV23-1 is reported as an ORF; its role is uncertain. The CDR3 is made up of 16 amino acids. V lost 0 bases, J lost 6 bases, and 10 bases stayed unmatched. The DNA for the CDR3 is TGCGCCAGCAGTCAATCGTTAAAGGGGGCCTGGGATGGCTACACCTTC. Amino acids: CASSQSLKGAWDGYTF.

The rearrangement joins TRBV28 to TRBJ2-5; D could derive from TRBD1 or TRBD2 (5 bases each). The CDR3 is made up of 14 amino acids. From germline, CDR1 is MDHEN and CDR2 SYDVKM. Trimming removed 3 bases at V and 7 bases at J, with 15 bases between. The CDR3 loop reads CASSFAGTKMTQYF. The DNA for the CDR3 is TGTGCCAGCAGTTTTGCAGGGACGAAGATGACCCAGTACTTC. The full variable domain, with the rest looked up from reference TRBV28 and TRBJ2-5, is DVKVTQSSRYLVKRTGEKVFLECVQDMDHENMFWYRQDPGLGLRLIYFSYDVKMKEKGDIPEGYSVSREKKERFSLILESASTNQTSMYLCASSFAGTKMTQYFGPGTRLLVL.

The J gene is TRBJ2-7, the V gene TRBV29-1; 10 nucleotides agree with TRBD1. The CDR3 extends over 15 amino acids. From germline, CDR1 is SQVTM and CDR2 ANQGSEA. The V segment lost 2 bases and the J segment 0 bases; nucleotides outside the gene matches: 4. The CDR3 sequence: CSVEYGTGDSYEQYF. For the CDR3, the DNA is TGCAGCGTTGAATACGGGACAGGGGACTCCTACGAGCAGTACTTC.

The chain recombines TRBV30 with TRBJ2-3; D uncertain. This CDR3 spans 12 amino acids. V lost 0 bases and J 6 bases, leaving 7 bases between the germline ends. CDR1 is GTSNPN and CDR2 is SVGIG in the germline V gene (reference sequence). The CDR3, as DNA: TGTGCCTGGAGTGTACATGGGGATACGCAGTATTTT. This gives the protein CAWSVHGDTQYF.

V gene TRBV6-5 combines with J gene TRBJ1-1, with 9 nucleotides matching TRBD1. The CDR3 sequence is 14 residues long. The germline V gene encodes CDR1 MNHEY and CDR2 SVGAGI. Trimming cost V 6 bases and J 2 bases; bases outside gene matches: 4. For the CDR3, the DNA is TGTGCCAGCAGAAGGGACAGGGCTAACACTGAAGCTTTCTTT. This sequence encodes CASRRDRANTEAFF.

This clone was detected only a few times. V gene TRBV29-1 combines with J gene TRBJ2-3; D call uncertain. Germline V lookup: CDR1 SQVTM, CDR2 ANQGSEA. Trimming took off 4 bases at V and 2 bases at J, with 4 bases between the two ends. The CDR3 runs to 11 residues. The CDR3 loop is CSVVFTDTQYF. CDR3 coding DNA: TGCAGCGTTGTCTTCACAGATACGCAGTATTTT.

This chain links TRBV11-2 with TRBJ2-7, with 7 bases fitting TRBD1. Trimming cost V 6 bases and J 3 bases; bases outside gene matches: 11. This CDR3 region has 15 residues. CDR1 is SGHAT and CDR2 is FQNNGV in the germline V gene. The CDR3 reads CASSPLKDRFYEQYV. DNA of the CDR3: TGTGCCAGCAGTCCCCTCAAGGACAGGTTCTACGAGCAGTACGTC.

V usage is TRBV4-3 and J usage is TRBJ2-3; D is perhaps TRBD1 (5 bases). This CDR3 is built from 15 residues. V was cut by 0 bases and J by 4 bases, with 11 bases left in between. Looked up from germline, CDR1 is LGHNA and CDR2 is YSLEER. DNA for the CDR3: TGCGCCAGCAGCCAAGACTGGGGCGCAGCAGATACGCAGTATTTT. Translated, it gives CASSQDWGAADTQYF.

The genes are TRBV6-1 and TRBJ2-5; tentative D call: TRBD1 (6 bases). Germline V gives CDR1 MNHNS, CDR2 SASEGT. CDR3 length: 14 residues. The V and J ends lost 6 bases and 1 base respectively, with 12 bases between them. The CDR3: CASSAVDSQETQYF. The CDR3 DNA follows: TGTGCCAGCAGCGCTGTGGACAGCCAAGAGACCCAGTACTTC.

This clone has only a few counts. CDR3 nucleotide sequence: TGCGCCAGCAGCCAAGGAGGTTACTATGGCTACACCTTC. It codes for CASSQGGYYGYTF. The J gene is TRBJ1-2, the V gene TRBV4-1; D not resolved. Germline assignment: CDR1 MGHRA and CDR2 YSYEKL. This CDR3 region has 13 residues. V was shortened by 1 base and J by 3 bases, with 6 bases between the two germline ends.

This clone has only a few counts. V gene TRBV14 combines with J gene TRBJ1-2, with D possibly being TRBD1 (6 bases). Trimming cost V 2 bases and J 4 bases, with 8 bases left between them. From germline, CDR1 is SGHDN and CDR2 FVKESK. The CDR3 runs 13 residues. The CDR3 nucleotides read TGTGCCAGCAGCCAACAGGGGATCTATGGCTACACCTTC. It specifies CASSQQGIYGYTF.